The 24 T cell receptor beta chains listed next were all sequenced from one sample in a study of blood T cell repertoires in COVID-19. Produced via immunoSEQ multiplex PCR; TCRdb's table is partial and in-frame only. The data show about 230,000 clones, roughly nine tenths seen once. The sample taken for sequencing was PBMCs or T cells enriched from blood (not recorded which). The receptor source for this set is a woman aged 25 to 39 with acute COVID-19.

The genes are TRBV5-4 and TRBJ1-1; D is uncertain. Germline values: CDR1 SGHNT, CDR2 YYREEE (reference sequence). V dropped 1 base and J dropped 1 base, with 8 bases sitting between them. There are 14 residues in the CDR3. In DNA form, the CDR3 reads TGTGCCAGCAGCTTGAGTTTAGCGAACACTGAAGCTTTCTTT. Translation gives CASSLSLANTEAFF.

The V call is TRBV14, the J call TRBJ1-2; TRBD1 is a possible D gene (6 bases). V lost 0 bases and J lost 2, with 16 bases in between. The CDR3 length is 17 residues. Per germline, CDR1 SGHDN and CDR2 FVKESK. The CDR3 spells CASSQDLWTVLNYGYTF. The CDR3 DNA reads TGTGCCAGCAGCCAAGATCTTTGGACAGTCTTGAACTATGGCTACACCTTC. Drawing the rest from reference TRBV14 and TRBJ1-2, the complete variable domain is EAGVTQFPSHSVIEKGQTVTLRCDPISGHDNLYWYRRVMGKEIKFLLHFVKESKQDESGMPNNRFLAERTGGTYSTLKVQPAELEDSGVYFCASSQDLWTVLNYGYTFGSGTRLTVV.

The V call is TRBV2, the J call TRBJ1-5; weak D call: TRBD1 (6 bases). Germline CDR1 is SNHLY and CDR2 is FYNNEI. Trimming removed 6 bases from V and 5 bases from J, with 23 bases in between. This CDR3 has 17 amino acids. CDR3 sequence: CASRVRGRDIRHQPQHF. The CDR3 DNA follows: TGTGCCAGCAGGGTCCGGGGAAGGGACATCCGCCATCAGCCCCAGCATTTT. The complete variable domain, with remaining parts taken from reference TRBV2 and TRBJ1-5, reads EPEVTQTPSHQVTQMGQEVILRCVPISNHLYFYWYRQILGQKVEFLVSFYNNEISEKSEIFDDQFSVERPDGSNFTLKIRSTKLEDSAMYFCASRVRGRDIRHQPQHFGDGTRLSIL.

The chain joins TRBV15 to TRBJ1-6, with D possibly being TRBD1 (5 bases). V shed 3 bases and J shed 6 bases, with 21 bases lying between them. CDR3 length: 18 amino acids. Germline lookup yields CDR1 LNHNV and CDR2 YYDKDF (reference sequence). CDR3: CATSRGDGGGPVNSPLHF. In DNA form, the CDR3 reads TGTGCCACCAGCAGGGGGGACGGCGGGGGACCGGTTAATTCACCCCTCCACTTT.

J is TRBJ1-1 and V is TRBV11-2, with D uncertain. Germline V lookup: CDR1 SGHAT, CDR2 FQNNGV. V gave up 5 bases and J gave up 0 bases, with 16 bases separating them. The CDR3 totals 16 residues. This CDR3 is CASSPGRFGLNTEAFF. As DNA, the CDR3 is TGTGCCAGCAGCCCTGGGAGGTTTGGGTTGAACACTGAAGCTTTCTTT.

The chain employs TRBV6-6 and TRBJ1-6; D not resolved. V was shortened by 6 bases and J by 10 bases, with 13 bases between the two germline ends. The CDR3 has 13 residues. Per germline, CDR1 MNHNY and CDR2 SVGAGI (reference sequence). The CDR3 DNA follows: TGTGCCAGCAGCGAGACGTACAGCTCACCCCTCCACTTT. It is translated as CASSETYSSPLHF.

The chain is built from TRBV5-1 and TRBJ2-7, with 9 nucleotides matching TRBD1. Germline CDR1 is SGHRS and CDR2 is YFSETQ. V shed 3 bases, J shed 2 bases, and the junction held 6 bases outside the gene matches. The CDR3 consists of 15 residues. Written as DNA, the CDR3 is TGCGCCAGCAGCTCTCGGGACAGGGTAACCTACGAGCAGTACTTC. Protein sequence: CASSSRDRVTYEQYF.

J is TRBJ1-1 and V is TRBV5-1; D possibly corresponds to TRBD1 (5 bases). CDR1 and CDR2 (germline): SGHRS, YFSETQ. V was pared by 0 bases and J by 1 base, with 13 bases between. This CDR3 has 16 residues. The CDR3 nucleotides read TGCGCCAGCAGCTTGGCCCTTCGACAGCAGAACACTGAAGCTTTCTTT. It yields the protein CASSLALRQQNTEAFF.

This clone came up once. This chain joins TRBV20-1 and TRBJ2-4, with D possibly matching TRBD2 (5 bases). Germline values: CDR1 DFQATT, CDR2 SNEGSKA (reference sequence). Trimming cost V 8 bases and J 7 bases, with 12 bases left between them. The CDR3 is made up of 11 amino acids. The CDR3 is CSTAGENIQYF. The CDR3 nucleotides read TGCAGTACCGCCGGGGAGAACATTCAGTACTTC.

The chain combines TRBV5-6 with TRBJ2-7; TRBD2 matches at 8 bases. The germline V gene encodes CDR1 SGHDT and CDR2 YYEEEE. V shed 3 bases, J shed 7 bases, and the junction held 9 bases outside the gene matches. This CDR3 region has 14 residues. This CDR3 is CASSSGGARLEQYF. The CDR3 nucleotides read TGTGCCAGCAGCTCCGGGGGGGCCAGATTGGAGCAGTACTTC. The whole variable domain, filled in from reference TRBV5-6 and TRBJ2-7, reads DAGVTQSPTHLIKTRGQQVTLRCSPKSGHDTVSWYQQALGQGPQFIFQYYEEEERQRGNFPDRFSGHQFPNYSSELNVNALLLGDSALYLCASSSGGARLEQYFGPGTRLTVT.

The chain combines TRBV9 with TRBJ2-1; TRBD2 matches 9 bases. The V gene end was trimmed by 3 bases and the J gene end by 5 bases; junction bases not matched to a gene: 9. Germline CDR1 reads SGDLS; CDR2 reads YYNGEE. The CDR3 loop spans 16 amino acids. CDR3 coding DNA: TGTGCCAGCAGCGCCCTAAGCGGGGGGAGTCACAATGAGCAGTTCTTC. The encoded protein is CASSALSGGSHNEQFF. Looking up the rest from reference TRBV9 and TRBJ2-1 gives the full variable domain: DSGVTQTPKHLITATGQRVTLRCSPRSGDLSVYWYQQSLDQGLQFLIQYYNGEERAKGNILERFSAQQFPDLHSELNLSSLELGDSALYFCASSALSGGSHNEQFFGPGTRLTVL.

The chain is built from TRBV20-1 and TRBJ1-1, with unresolved D. The germline CDR1 and CDR2 sequences are DFQATT and SNEGSKA (reference sequence). V was pared by 3 bases and J by 6 bases, with 8 bases between. The CDR3 extends over 11 amino acids. CDR3 sequence reads: CSARIEAEAFF. CDR3 in DNA: TGCAGTGCTAGGATCGAGGCTGAAGCTTTCTTT.

This chain joins TRBV3-1 (or the pseudogene TRBV3-2) and TRBJ2-2; 10 bases are shared with TRBD1. CDR1 and CDR2 from the germline V gene are LGHDT and YNNKEL (reference sequence). After removal of 1 base from V and 4 bases from J, the junction contained 12 bases not matched to a gene. The CDR3 is made up of 19 amino acids. CDR3 loop: CASSQGLRRTGGFTGELFF. DNA of the CDR3: TGTGCCAGCAGCCAAGGATTGAGGAGGACAGGGGGTTTCACCGGGGAGCTGTTTTTT.

The V gene is TRBV7-3, the J gene TRBJ2-2; possible D gene TRBD2, 6 bases. CDR3 length equals 16 residues. V was pared by 6 bases and J by 4 bases, with 18 bases between. CDR1 and CDR2 (germline): SGHTA, FQGTGA. CDR3 nucleotides: TGTGCCAGCAGGCCCGCCGGGACTTTACGCACCGGGGAGCTGTTTTTT. Translation: CASRPAGTLRTGELFF. The full variable domain, its missing parts supplied by reference TRBV7-3 and TRBJ2-2, is GAGVSQTPSNKVTEKGKYVELRCDPISGHTALYWYRQSLGQGPEFLIYFQGTGAADDSGLPNDRFFAVRPEGSVSTLKIQRTERGDSAVYLCASRPAGTLRTGELFFGEGSRLTVL.

V is TRBV3-1 (or the pseudogene TRBV3-2) and J is TRBJ1-1; D is unclear. The CDR3 runs 13 residues. Looked up from germline, CDR1 is LGHDT and CDR2 is YNNKEL (reference sequence). Trimming cost V 1 base and J 6 bases, with 9 bases left between them. This CDR3 reads CASSQGAGPEAFF. CDR3 nucleotides: TGTGCCAGCAGCCAAGGTGCGGGTCCTGAAGCTTTCTTT.

The V gene is TRBV5-1, the J gene TRBJ1-1; D might be TRBD1 (6 bases). CDR1 and CDR2 from the germline V gene are SGHRS and YFSETQ. The V gene lost 4 bases and the J gene lost 1 base, with 11 bases spanning the gap. This CDR3 is 14 amino acids long. CDR3 protein: CASSEGVRNTEAFF. The CDR3 nucleotides read TGCGCCAGCAGCGAGGGGGTAAGGAACACTGAAGCTTTCTTT.

This rearrangement joins TRBV2 to TRBJ2-2; 9 nucleotides line up with TRBD1. Germline V CDR1 and CDR2: SNHLY, FYNNEI. The ends lost 8 bases at V and 4 bases at J; junction bases unmatched: 5. This CDR3 spans 14 amino acids. The CDR3: CASEQGAATGELFF. For the CDR3, the DNA is TGTGCCAGCGAACAGGGGGCGGCCACCGGGGAGCTGTTTTTT.

The J gene is TRBJ1-4, the V gene TRBV9; D unresolved. The CDR3 loop spans 12 amino acids. Germline CDR1 is SGDLS and CDR2 is YYNGEE. Trimming cost V 4 bases and J 7 bases, with 8 bases left between them. The CDR3 nucleotides read TGTGCCAGCAGCCTGGAGGGTGAAAAACTGTTTTTT. Amino acid sequence: CASSLEGEKLFF. The full variable domain, its missing parts supplied by reference TRBV9 and TRBJ1-4, is DSGVTQTPKHLITATGQRVTLRCSPRSGDLSVYWYQQSLDQGLQFLIQYYNGEERAKGNILERFSAQQFPDLHSELNLSSLELGDSALYFCASSLEGEKLFFGSGTQLSVL.

The CDR3 reads CASSPAGRNTEAFF. DNA of the CDR3: TGTGCCAGCTCACCAGCGGGTAGGAACACTGAAGCTTTCTTT. The chain employs TRBV18 and TRBJ1-1; no reliable D call. The CDR3 extends over 14 amino acids. Germline assignment: CDR1 KGHSH and CDR2 LQKENI. Between the trimmed V and J ends, which lost 2 bases and 1 base, there was a span of 8 bases.

In DNA form, the CDR3 reads TGTGCCACCAGCAGCCACCAGACGGGACTAGCGGCCGGGGAGCTGTTTTTT. It translates to CATSSHQTGLAAGELFF. The chain is built from TRBV15 and TRBJ2-2; 11 bases agree with TRBD2. The CDR3 contains 17 residues. Trimming at V came to 3 bases and at J to 6 bases, leaving 9 bases not matched to a gene. CDR1 and CDR2 from the germline V gene are LNHNV and YYDKDF (reference sequence).

The genes are TRBV28 and TRBJ2-7; a possible D gene is TRBD1 (5 bases). Per germline, CDR1 MDHEN and CDR2 SYDVKM. The CDR3 contains 15 residues. Trimming took off 2 bases at V and 7 bases at J, with 18 bases between the two ends. CDR3 bases: TGTGCCAGCAGTTTAATCTGGAACAGGAATTGGGAGCAGTACTTC. Translation: CASSLIWNRNWEQYF.

In this sample, this clone turned up once. The V gene is TRBV7-8, the J gene TRBJ1-1; no firm D call. Germline V lookup: CDR1 SGHVS, CDR2 FQNEAQ. Deletions cut 5 bases from V and 1 base from J, with 14 bases between. This CDR3 is built from 15 residues. DNA for the CDR3: TGTGCCAGCAGCCTTAAGGAGCCCTGGAACACTGAAGCTTTCTTT. Translated, it gives CASSLKEPWNTEAFF. The complete variable domain, with remaining parts taken from reference TRBV7-8 and TRBJ1-1, reads GAGVSQSPRYKVAKRGQDVALRCDPISGHVSLFWYQQALGQGPEFLTYFQNEAQLDKSGLPSDRFFAERPEGSVSTLKIQRTQQEDSAVYLCASSLKEPWNTEAFFGQGTRLTVV.

Concerning this clone: Because the CDR3's place on the DNA is in doubt, the DNA is left out and the CDR3 is given as listed by TCRdb. The V gene is TRBV12-5, the J gene TRBJ2-1; the DNA was not compared with TRBD2, the D call given in the table. The CDR3 is made up of 20 amino acids, end residues included. CDR1 is LGHNT and CDR2 is FRNRAP in the germline V gene. CDR3 region: CASGLGTGLAGSLSYNEQFF.

The chain couples TRBV5-1 to TRBJ2-5; no reliable D call. The V gene's germline CDR1 is SGHRS and CDR2 YFSETQ. The V end lost 1 base, the J end lost 3 bases, and 10 bases lay between the germline ends. CDR3 size: 14 residues. The CDR3 sequence is CASSLSLQKETQYF. CDR3 sequence (DNA): TGCGCCAGCAGCTTGAGCCTCCAAAAAGAGACCCAGTACTTC.